A selection of T cell receptor beta chains follows, all from one sample in a study of OX40 agonist ivuxolimab in advanced cancers. Using immunoSEQ multiplex PCR, the repertoire was profiled, and TCRdb retains in-frame clones only, with some absent. The data contain approximately 70,000 clones, 75% to 85% of them singletons. The sample here was CD4+ or CD8+ T cells sorted from blood, taken in a trial of the OX40 agonist ivuxolimab. These receptors were collected from an adult with an advanced solid tumor such as melanoma, head and neck, liver or kidney cancer. The CDR3 runs from the conserved cysteine through the conserved F or W. A D gene is named only where the DNA matches it firmly. Clone sizes are given selectively: once, few, many, or a class where the clone is expanded.

j_gene: TRBJ2-4; d_gene: NA; abundance: NA; v_gene: TRBV18; CDR3nt: TGTGCCAGCTCACCGATAGCCAAAAACATTCAGTACTTC; CDR3aa: CASSPIAKNIQYF
j_gene: TRBJ2-7; d_gene: NA; abundance: NA; v_gene: TRBV28; CDR3nt: TGTGCCAGCAGTTTAGGGTACTACGAGCAGTACTTC; CDR3aa: CASSLGYYEQYF
j_gene: TRBJ1-4; d_gene: NA; abundance: NA; v_gene: TRBV2; CDR3nt: TGTGCCAGCAGTGAGTTCGGTCGCCAGGGAGGTGAAAAACTGTTTTTT; CDR3aa: CASSEFGRQGGEKLFF
j_gene: TRBJ1-2; d_gene: NA; abundance: NA; v_gene: TRBV2; CDR3nt: TGTGCCAGCAGTGAAAGGGGGTATGGCTACACCTTC; CDR3aa: CASSERGYGYTF
j_gene: TRBJ1-1; d_gene: TRBD1; abundance: NA; v_gene: TRBV7-9; CDR3nt: TGTGCCAGCAGCTTATTTCGGTGGACAGGGCTTGACACTGAAGCTTTCTTT; CDR3aa: CASSLFRWTGLDTEAFF
j_gene: TRBJ1-6; d_gene: NA; abundance: NA; v_gene: TRBV18; CDR3nt: TGTGCCAGCTCACCGCAACAGGGTGATAATTCACCCCTCCACTTT; CDR3aa: CASSPQQGDNSPLHF
j_gene: TRBJ2-1; d_gene: TRBD2; abundance: NA; v_gene: TRBV27; CDR3nt: TGTGGAACTAGCGGTACTTACAATGAGCAGTTCTTC; CDR3aa: CGTSGTYNEQFF
j_gene: TRBJ1-6; d_gene: NA; abundance: NA; v_gene: TRBV6-5; CDR3nt: TGTGCCAGCAGTCTAAAGAGGTATAATTCACCCCTCCACTTT; CDR3aa: CASSLKRYNSPLHF
j_gene: TRBJ1-6; d_gene: TRBD1; abundance: few; v_gene: TRBV2; CDR3nt: TGTGCCAGCAAGATAGGGACAGGGGGTTCACCCCTCCACTTT; CDR3aa: CASKIGTGGSPLHF
j_gene: TRBJ1-2; d_gene: NA; abundance: NA; v_gene: TRBV18; CDR3nt: TGTGCCAGCTCACCACTTAACGGGCAAGGCTACACCTTC; CDR3aa: CASSPLNGQGYTF
j_gene: TRBJ2-2; d_gene: NA; abundance: NA; v_gene: TRBV7-2; CDR3nt: TGTGCCAGCAGCTTATTAGGTCCCGGGGAGCTGTTTTTT; CDR3aa: CASSLLGPGELFF
j_gene: TRBJ2-5; d_gene: NA; abundance: NA; v_gene: TRBV7-2; CDR3nt: TGTGCCAGCAGTAGGGACTTTGAGACCCAGTACTTC; CDR3aa: CASSRDFETQYF
j_gene: TRBJ2-1; d_gene: NA; abundance: NA; v_gene: TRBV9; CDR3nt: TGTGCCAGCAGCGCCCACACGACGTCGGATGAGCAGTTCTTC; CDR3aa: CASSAHTTSDEQFF
j_gene: TRBJ1-6; d_gene: NA; abundance: few; v_gene: TRBV6-5; CDR3nt: TGTGCCAGCACGGGGGGCTTGGAGTCACCCCTCCACTTT; CDR3aa: CASTGGLESPLHF
j_gene: TRBJ2-2; d_gene: TRBD2; abundance: few; v_gene: TRBV9; CDR3nt: TGTGCCAGCAGCGTAGCTCCCCCGGCTAGCGGCTACACCGGGGAGCTGTTTTTT; CDR3aa: CASSVAPPASGYTGELFF
j_gene: TRBJ2-7; d_gene: NA; abundance: NA; v_gene: TRBV6-5; CDR3nt: TGTGCCAGCAGTTACTCTGGGGCCCAGGGCATGGAGCAGTACTTC; CDR3aa: CASSYSGAQGMEQYF
j_gene: TRBJ1-2; d_gene: NA; abundance: once; v_gene: TRBV5-6; CDR3nt: TGTGCCAGCAGTGGCCTTAACTATGGCTACACCTTC; CDR3aa: CASSGLNYGYTF
j_gene: TRBJ2-2; d_gene: NA; abundance: NA; v_gene: TRBV27; CDR3nt: TGTGCCAGCAGTTTATCGGCCCTTACCGGGGAGCTGTTTTTT; CDR3aa: CASSLSALTGELFF